These 28 T cell receptor beta chains share one sample of origin, sequenced in a study of OX40 agonist ivuxolimab in advanced cancers. Assay used: immunoSEQ multiplex PCR; TCRdb lists only in-frame clones, some missing. The sample records 48,000 or so clones, around 90% being singletons. Sequenced here: CD4+ or CD8+ T cells sorted from blood, sampled in a trial of the OX40 agonist ivuxolimab. The source of these receptors is an adult with an advanced solid tumor such as melanoma, head and neck, liver or kidney cancer.

The V call is TRBV29-1, the J call TRBJ1-2; TRBD1 matches 7 bases. Per the germline V gene, CDR1 is SQVTM and CDR2 is ANQGSEA. Trimming took 3 bases from V and 8 from J; bases not matched to a gene: 6. The CDR3 loop spans 12 amino acids. The CDR3 protein is CSVDETGNGYTF. CDR3 nucleotides: TGCAGCGTTGACGAGACAGGGAACGGCTACACCTTC.

This clone was observed a single time. This rearrangement joins TRBV5-4 to TRBJ2-1; D gene unclear. This CDR3 has 15 amino acids. Germline lookup yields CDR1 SGHNT and CDR2 YYREEE (reference sequence). V lost 2 bases to trimming and J lost 6 bases, with 15 bases between them. This CDR3 is CASSFYWAESNEQFF. CDR3 in DNA: TGTGCCAGCAGCTTCTATTGGGCAGAAAGCAATGAGCAGTTCTTC.

The chain recombines TRBV10-3 with TRBJ2-5; TRBD1 might be the D (5 bases). Germline V CDR1 and CDR2: ENHRY, SYGVKD. The CDR3 extends over 15 amino acids. Trimming took off 0 bases at V and 4 bases at J, with 12 bases between the two ends. The CDR3 DNA follows: TGTGCCATCAGTGAGTCTGAGAGACAGCCAGAGACCCAGTACTTC. Translated, it gives CAISESERQPETQYF.

This chain links TRBV5-1 with TRBJ2-3, with a tentative D call TRBD1 (5 bases). V lost 4 bases and J 6 bases, leaving 15 bases between the germline ends. The CDR3 consists of 14 residues. CDR1 is SGHRS, CDR2 YFSETQ, per germline. The CDR3 DNA reads TGCGCCAGCAGCCCTATTTCCAGGGTCGATACGCAGTATTTT. The encoded protein is CASSPISRVDTQYF.

The chain carries TRBV19 and TRBJ1-2; D gene ambiguous. V lost 5 bases and J 7 bases, leaving 5 bases between the germline ends. From germline, CDR1 is LNHDA and CDR2 SQIVND (reference sequence). The CDR3 has 10 residues. CDR3 region: CASSATGYTF. CDR3 nucleotides: TGTGCCAGTAGTGCGACTGGCTACACCTTC.

This chain uses TRBV4-1 with TRBJ1-2, with D hard to call. This CDR3 spans 15 amino acids. The ends were cut back, 1 base at V and 2 bases at J, with 11 bases in the middle. CDR1 MGHRA and CDR2 YSYEKL come from the germline V gene. The CDR3 loop reads CASSQGTLTNYGYTF. The CDR3 DNA follows: TGCGCCAGCAGCCAAGGGACCCTGACAAACTATGGCTACACCTTC.

For the CDR3, the DNA is TGCGCCAGCAGCTTGAGCAGCACGAACACCGGGGAGCTGTTTTTT. It codes for CASSLSSTNTGELFF. This chain connects TRBV5-1 to TRBJ2-2; no clear D. The germline V gene encodes CDR1 SGHRS and CDR2 YFSETQ. The CDR3 is 15 amino acids. V lost 1 base, J lost 0 bases, and 7 bases lay in between. Full variable domain (rest looked up from reference TRBV5-1 and TRBJ2-2): KAGVTQTPRYLIKTRGQQVTLSCSPISGHRSVSWYQQTPGQGLQFLFEYFSETQRNKGNFPGRFSGRQFSNSRSEMNVSTLELGDSALYLCASSLSSTNTGELFFGEGSRLTVL.

CDR3 coding DNA: TGTGCCAGCAGCGCCTCGGGGGGTAGGGAGACTGAAGCTTTCTTT. Encoded protein: CASSASGGRETEAFF. V gene TRBV9 combines with J gene TRBJ1-1; a weak D match, TRBD1 (5 bases). Germline V gives CDR1 SGDLS, CDR2 YYNGEE. This CDR3 is 15 amino acids long. The V end was cut by 3 bases, the J end by 5 bases, with 17 bases between.

The V call is TRBV14, the J call TRBJ2-1, with D tentatively TRBD1 or TRBD2 (6 bases each). Trimming removed 5 bases at V and 2 bases at J, with 13 bases between. Germline loops: CDR1 SGHDN, CDR2 FVKESK. CDR3 size: 15 residues. CDR3 loop: CASSYRGPPYNEQFF. The CDR3 nucleotides are TGTGCCAGCAGCTATCGGGGGCCGCCCTACAATGAGCAGTTCTTC.

The rearrangement joins TRBV4-1 to TRBJ2-3, with D uncertain. Germline V lookup: CDR1 MGHRA, CDR2 YSYEKL. This CDR3 has 15 amino acids. V was shortened by 3 bases and J by 3 bases, with 13 bases between the two germline ends. CDR3 DNA: TGCGCCAGCAGCCAGCGCCACTTGAAGACAGATACGCAGTATTTT. It yields the protein CASSQRHLKTDTQYF.

The chain employs TRBV5-1 and TRBJ1-5; D call uncertain. Looked up from germline, CDR1 is SGHRS and CDR2 is YFSETQ. Trimming removed 5 bases from V and 0 bases from J, with 6 bases in between. This CDR3 region has 13 residues. CDR3 in DNA: TGCGCCAGCAGGGTCGATAGCAATCAGCCCCAGCATTTT. Amino acids: CASRVDSNQPQHF.

This sequence joins TRBV19 and TRBJ2-7; 9 bases map to TRBD1. In germline, CDR1 is LNHDA, CDR2 SQIVND (reference sequence). The CDR3 length is 14 residues. The junction had 5 bases not matched to a gene; V was cut back by 6 bases and J by 2 bases. CDR3 sequence reads: CASSETGGTYEQYV. The DNA for the CDR3 is TGTGCCAGTAGCGAGACAGGGGGTACCTACGAGCAGTACGTC.

The gene calls are TRBV7-9 and TRBJ1-5; weak D call: TRBD1 (5 bases). The CDR3 covers 13 residues. Trimming shortened V by 5 bases and J by 6 bases, and 11 bases separated the two germline ends. Germline V gene sequence: CDR1 SEHNR, CDR2 FQNEAQ (reference sequence). CDR3 sequence reads: CASSGGSGQPQHF. CDR3 DNA sequence: TGTGCCAGCAGCGGGGGGAGTGGTCAGCCCCAGCATTTT. Combining the CDR3 with reference TRBV7-9 and TRBJ1-5 gives the whole variable domain DTGVSQNPRHKITKRGQNVTFRCDPISEHNRLYWYRQTLGQGPEFLTYFQNEAQLEKSRLLSDRFSAERPKGSFSTLEIQRTEQGDSAMYLCASSGGSGQPQHFGDGTRLSIL.

The chain couples TRBV5-1 to TRBJ2-1, with TRBD1 identical over 7 bases. V was clipped by 4 bases and J by 5 bases; unmatched bases: 9. The CDR3 spans 15 residues. From germline, CDR1 is SGHRS and CDR2 YFSETQ. Written as DNA, the CDR3 is TGCGCCAGCAGCACCCGACAGGGCTTGGACAATGAGCAGTTCTTC. The encoded protein is CASSTRQGLDNEQFF.

This chain links TRBV5-8 with TRBJ1-4, with D perhaps TRBD1 (5 bases). V was shortened by 8 bases and J by 1 base, with 15 bases between the two germline ends. Germline lookup yields CDR1 SGHTS and CDR2 YDEGEE. CDR3 length equals 15 residues. CDR3 coding DNA: TGTGCCAGGGGACGGCAGCCAGGAACTAATGAAAAACTGTTTTTT. This codes for CARGRQPGTNEKLFF.

The CDR3 spells CASSQPDRGSYGYTF. The DNA for the CDR3 is TGCGCCAGCAGCCAGCCGGACAGGGGCTCCTATGGCTACACCTTC. The chain links TRBV4-1 to TRBJ1-2; TRBD1 matches 9 bases. The CDR3 has 15 amino acids. The ends lost 3 bases at V and 4 bases at J; junction bases unmatched: 6. Germline CDR1 MGHRA, CDR2 YSYEKL.

The rearrangement links TRBV19 to TRBJ2-1; TRBD1 agrees at 7 bases. This CDR3 spans 15 amino acids. Germline CDR1 LNHDA, CDR2 SQIVND (reference sequence). The V gene end was trimmed by 9 bases and the J gene end by 4 bases; junction bases not matched to a gene: 12. This CDR3 is CASALIGQVYNEQFF. CDR3 coding DNA: TGTGCCAGCGCCCTTATCGGACAGGTGTACAATGAGCAGTTCTTC.

The rearrangement links TRBV2 to TRBJ2-7; D is ambiguous. The CDR3 runs 16 residues. Trimming took 2 bases from V and 2 from J, leaving 16 bases between them. Germline V gene sequence: CDR1 SNHLY, CDR2 FYNNEI. The CDR3 loop reads CASSESPQTRTYEQYF. For the CDR3, the DNA is TGTGCCAGCAGTGAATCGCCGCAGACCAGGACCTACGAGCAGTACTTC.

The V call is TRBV5-1, the J call TRBJ2-3; 13 nucleotides match TRBD2. With V trimmed by 4 bases and J by 9 bases, 11 bases remained unmatched. The CDR3 is 16 residues long. CDR1 and CDR2 (germline): SGHRS, YFSETQ. The CDR3 nucleotides are TGCGCCAGCAGCCTGGGACTAGCGGGACCGATTCGGACGCAGTATTTT. It yields the protein CASSLGLAGPIRTQYF.

The CDR3 region is CASSLEGKNTEAFF. The CDR3 coding sequence is TGTGCCAGCAGTTTAGAGGGGAAGAACACTGAAGCTTTCTTT. This chain joins TRBV28 and TRBJ1-1, with D possibly TRBD1 on 5 matching bases. V shed 2 bases and J shed 1 base, with 8 bases lying between them. This CDR3 comprises 14 residues. The V gene's germline CDR1 is MDHEN and CDR2 SYDVKM.

This rearrangement joins TRBV10-3 to TRBJ1-2, with TRBD1 matching over 9 bases. The CDR3 spans 13 residues. V gave up 8 bases and J gave up 2 bases; unmatched junction bases: 3. The germline V gene has CDR1 ENHRY and CDR2 SYGVKD. CDR3 DNA sequence: TGTGCCATCGGGGGGACAGGGAACTATGGCTACACCTTC. As protein: CAIGGTGNYGYTF.

The chain combines TRBV15 with TRBJ2-5; 12 bases align to TRBD1. CDR1 is LNHNV and CDR2 is YYDKDF in the germline V gene (reference sequence). Trimming cost V 3 bases and J 5 bases; bases outside gene matches: 4. The CDR3 consists of 15 residues. The CDR3 region has the DNA TGTGCCACCAGCAGGGGACAGGGGGCCGGTGAGACCCAGTACTTC. Encoded protein: CATSRGQGAGETQYF.

This clone was counted only a few times. This rearrangement joins TRBV4-2 to TRBJ2-7; D is unclear. Germline V gives CDR1 LGHNA, CDR2 YNFKEQ. Trimming stripped 2 bases from V and 4 bases from J, with 12 bases between. The CDR3 consists of 14 residues. As DNA, the CDR3 is TGTGCCAGCAGCCAAACTCTCGGACCTTACGAGCAGTACGTC. It codes for CASSQTLGPYEQYV.

This chain's CDR3 is CASSVSGTASYEQYF. The CDR3 coding sequence is TGTGCCAGCAGCGTCTCCGGGACGGCTTCCTACGAGCAGTACTTC. The V call is TRBV9, the J call TRBJ2-7, with D possibly called TRBD1 or TRBD2 (5 bases each). This CDR3 contains 15 residues. Germline V lookup: CDR1 SGDLS, CDR2 YYNGEE. Between the trimmed V and J ends, which lost 2 bases and 1 base, there was a span of 13 bases.

This clone appeared a few times. The rearrangement links TRBV19 to TRBJ1-1; unclear D gene. CDR3 size: 14 residues. V lost 5 bases and J lost 1, with 11 bases in between. Germline assignment: CDR1 LNHDA and CDR2 SQIVND (reference sequence). This chain's CDR3 is CASSARTGNTEAFF. The CDR3 region has the DNA TGTGCCAGTAGTGCCCGGACGGGGAACACTGAAGCTTTCTTT. The variable domain in full, with the rest retrieved from reference TRBV19 and TRBJ1-1, is DGGITQSPKYLFRKEGQNVTLSCEQNLNHDAMYWYRQDPGQGLRLIYYSQIVNDFQKGDIAEGYSVSREKKESFPLTVTSAQKNPTAFYLCASSARTGNTEAFFGQGTRLTVV.

With regard to this clone: Compared with germline, one end of the junction differs, possibly owing to a read error. The chain uses TRBV27 and TRBJ2-1; 10 nucleotides match TRBD1. CDR1 is MNHEY, CDR2 SMNVEV, per germline (reference sequence). The CDR3 contains 16 residues. For the CDR3, the DNA is TGTGCAAGCAGTTCGACAGGGGGCTTCTCCAACAATGAGCAGTTCTTC. Amino acids: CASSSTGGFSNNEQFF.

This clone was picked up one time. This chain uses TRBV28 with TRBJ2-1; D is unresolved. The V end lost 6 bases, the J end lost 4 bases, and 13 bases lay between the germline ends. In germline, CDR1 is MDHEN, CDR2 SYDVKM. This CDR3 spans 14 amino acids. CDR3 in DNA: TGTGCCAGCAGGGCCAGCGCCAATTACAATGAGCAGTTCTTC. It translates to CASRASANYNEQFF.

This rearrangement joins TRBV11-2 to TRBJ2-1; TRBD2 is a possible D gene (6 bases). From germline, CDR1 is SGHAT and CDR2 FQNNGV. Trimming cost V 1 base and J 6 bases, with 13 bases left between them. The CDR3 runs to 15 residues. The CDR3 is CASSLAGTGFNEQFF. In nucleotides, the CDR3 is TGTGCCAGCAGCTTAGCCGGGACTGGTTTCAATGAGCAGTTCTTC.